The source of this TCR beta chain is a study of blood T cell repertoires in COVID-19. Study summary: Sites across the United States, Italy and Spain contributed samples from acute and convalescent COVID-19. T cells, B-cell-depleted T cells, or PBMCs provided the cDNA or gDNA that served as material.

Germline CDR1 MNHEY, CDR2 SVGEGT. This CDR3 region has 16 residues. After removal of 5 bases from V and 2 bases from J, the junction contained 5 bases not matched to a gene. This clone was recorded once. Other nucleotide sequences in the sample specify the same CDR3. Original methodology: Amplification with reference gene primers provided the estimates of nucleated cell counts. This table comes from immunoSEQ multiplex PCR, and its TCRdb copy is limited to in-frame clones, with some not included. The V and J calls and clone size are taken from that table; D and trimming were inferred from the DNA. The sample has about 150,000 clones; about nine tenths are singletons.

The sample comprised peripheral blood. The chain uses TRBV6-2 or TRBV6-3 and TRBJ2-6; 8 bases fit TRBD1. The sequence was collected from a woman between 55 and 75 years old with active or convalescent COVID-19. The CDR3, as DNA: TGTGCCAGCAGTCTCGGACAGGGAACTGGGGCCAACGTCCTGACTTTC. This encodes CASSLGQGTGANVLTF.